Here is one TCR beta chain with its context. The assay was immunoSEQ multiplex PCR, and TCRdb's table has in-frame clones only and misses some. The sample consists of about 350,000 clones, roughly 85% of them appearing once. This entry is derived from a study of Ad26.COV2.S vaccination and SARS-CoV-2 variants. The treatment denotes: over 15 received Ad26.COV2.S at low or high dose, single or two shots; roughly five received placebo; per-sample allocation not given. Repertoires come from day 63 after the first vaccine or placebo injection. V shed 4 bases, J shed 1 base, and the junction held 8 bases outside the gene matches. The germline V gene has CDR1 SEHNR and CDR2 FQNEAQ (reference sequence). This CDR3 has 16 amino acids.

The sample was peripheral blood, taken in a trial of Ad26.COV2.S vaccine versus placebo. The chain has TRBV7-9 and TRBJ1-1; 8 bases match TRBD1. The clonotype comes from a person aged 18-65 years who received the Ad26.COV2.S COVID-19 vaccine or a placebo. CDR3 nucleotides: TGTGCCAGCAGCTCACTCGACAGGGGATCGAACACTGAAGCTTTCTTT. It is translated as CASSSLDRGSNTEAFF.